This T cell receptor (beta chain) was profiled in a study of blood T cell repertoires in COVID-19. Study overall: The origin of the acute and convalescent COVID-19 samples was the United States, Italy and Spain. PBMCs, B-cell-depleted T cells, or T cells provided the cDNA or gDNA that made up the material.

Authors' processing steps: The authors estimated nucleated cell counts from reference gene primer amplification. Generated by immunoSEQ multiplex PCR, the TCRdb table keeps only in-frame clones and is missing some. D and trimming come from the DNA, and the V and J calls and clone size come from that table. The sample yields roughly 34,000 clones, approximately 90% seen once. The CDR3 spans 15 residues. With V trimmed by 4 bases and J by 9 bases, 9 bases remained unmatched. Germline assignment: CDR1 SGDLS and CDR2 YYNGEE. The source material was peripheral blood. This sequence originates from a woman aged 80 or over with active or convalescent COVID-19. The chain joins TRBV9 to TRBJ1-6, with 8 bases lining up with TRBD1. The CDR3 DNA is TGTGCCAGCAGCCCATCGCAGGGGGCGGCTTCACCCCTCCACTTT. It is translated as CASSPSQGAASPLHF.